The source of this TCR beta chain is a study of shared clonotypes between healthy human individuals (dated by TCRdb to about 2020). Turning to the overall study: The cohort included a few men and two women between 18 and 49 years of age. For each donor, CD4 naive and CD4 memory were each run on three plates, CD8 naive on two plates, and CD8 memory on one plate. To estimate repertoire size and how much clonotype sharing occurs between individuals, the study deeply sequenced the blood TCR repertoires of about five healthy adults. Different laboratories and diverse techniques were used to prepare libraries and sequence TCR repertoires, to increase sequencing depth and limit assay-specific biases. Each donor's leukapheresis produced roughly between roughly 0.85 and 10 billion PBMCs. Study-level results and caveats: Sharing across a handful of donors was observed for approximately 5% of naive CD4, less than 4% of naive CD8, over 2% of memory CD4, and roughly 0.4% of memory CD8 clonotypes. Sampling was restricted to blood, and TCR repertoires in tissues likely differ from the TCR repertoires found in blood. Estimated clonotype richness was generally larger for naive than for memory subsets. Based on pairwise subsampling, the degree of clonotype sharing among donors was expected to be affected by sequencing depth. Compared with non-shared clonotypes, clonotypes shared by all four sorted-subset donors had higher generation probabilities. Rarefaction of sorted-subset datasets indicated incomplete sequencing despite the large sequencing depth. Because the study included a small number of donors, the genetic and exposure-history diversity represented was limited.

Donors were healthy HIV-negative adults with no recently reported acute infections or vaccinations. All donors were Caucasian adults living in Nashville, Tennessee, USA. Magnetic negative selection was used to enrich CD4+ T cells, after which naive cells were positively selected on CD45RA and the negative fraction became the memory subset. Blood was collected by leukapheresis, and PBMCs were isolated by Ficoll-Histopaque density gradient centrifugation and then cryopreserved in liquid nitrogen vapor phase. Analytical flow cytometry was used to check the purity and quantity of every magnetically sorted T cell population. Genomic DNA was isolated from every sorted fraction and measured by UV absorbance on a Nanodrop 2000c. Using the deep immunoSEQ assay, multiplex PCR amplified TCR CDR3 regions from genomic DNA. Genomic DNA extracted from each cell subset was distributed evenly over all wells of several immunoSEQ 96-well plates, and each plate served as one replicate. For sorted subsets, approximately 210 ng genomic DNA, equal to tens of thousands of T cell genomes, was loaded into each replicate PCR. The purified libraries were quantified using a Qubit 3.0 fluorometer, sized with a Bioanalyzer 2100, and then quantified again using the KAPA Library Quantification kit. Every immunoSEQ 96-well plate was sequenced on a separate single-read 150-cycle Illumina NextSeq 550 flow cell. The study's processing was this. Because the immunoSEQ output held only junctional sequences and lacked quality scores, the filtering could not match the filtering applied to full-length reads. To assign V/J genes and CDR3, sequences were annotated against IMGT germline references using PyIR, a Python wrapper for IgBLAST v1.9. Reads were removed for weak V/J assignments (E-value above 1e-6), missing CDR3, stop codons, out-of-frame junctions, or ambiguous translated residues. A V3J clonotype was defined by an identical inferred V gene, J gene, and CDR3 amino acid sequence. The percentage overlap between two repertoires was calculated by dividing the number of shared unique clonotypes by the size of the smaller repertoire. RTK rarefaction, the Chao1 estimator, and Recon v2.1 estimates of unobserved clonotypes were used to assess repertoire richness. Generation probabilities for all TCRbeta clonotypes obtained by the gDNA method from a handful of donors were computed using OLGA. The source is immuneACCESS, and TCRdb retained only in-frame sequences with V and J called. Part of the clones is not carried over; for the studies checked, unresolved V genes explain less than half of this, and the remainder is unexplained. Clone size and V and J calls were adopted from that table, with D and trimming inferred from the DNA. The sample table shows 2 million to 2.5 million clones, and roughly 95% are seen once. More than 0.1% of the sample goes to the ten largest clones.

The cysteine opens and the phenylalanine closes a CDR3 of 12 amino acids. The DNA shown is the 36-base CDR3, in frame from base 1. The germline V gene supplies CDR1 MNHEY and CDR2 SVGAGI. Ends trimmed: V by 5 bases, J by 6 bases; bases unmatched to a gene: 3. A word on this clone: Its antigen is not yet known. No much larger clonotype is one base removed from it; base qualities were not supplied. Other DNA sequences in the same sample also yield this CDR3.

The V and J genes are TRBV6-5 and TRBJ1-2; 7 central bases correspond to TRBD1. Material: naive CD4+ T cells sorted from blood. This sample's cell subset or site label indicates: CD45RA+ positively selected. This receptor was taken from a man aged 18 to 29 in good health. The sequenced DNA: TGTGCCAGCAGTCGACAGGGAAATGGCTACACCTTC. Translated, it gives CASSRQGNGYTF.